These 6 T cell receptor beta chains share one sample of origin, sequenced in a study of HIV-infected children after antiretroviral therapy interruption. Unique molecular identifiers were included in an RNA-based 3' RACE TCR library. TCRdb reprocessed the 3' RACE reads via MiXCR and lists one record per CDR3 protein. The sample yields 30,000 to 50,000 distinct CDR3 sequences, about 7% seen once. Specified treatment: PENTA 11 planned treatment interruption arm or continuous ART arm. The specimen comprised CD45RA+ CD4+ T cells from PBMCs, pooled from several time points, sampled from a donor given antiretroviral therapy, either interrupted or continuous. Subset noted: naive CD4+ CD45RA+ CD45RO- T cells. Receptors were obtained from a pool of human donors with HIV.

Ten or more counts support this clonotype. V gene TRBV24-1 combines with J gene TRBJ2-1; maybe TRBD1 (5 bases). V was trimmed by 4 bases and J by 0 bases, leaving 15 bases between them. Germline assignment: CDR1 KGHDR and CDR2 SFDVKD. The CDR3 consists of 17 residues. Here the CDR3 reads CATSDPTATPSYNEQFF. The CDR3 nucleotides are TGTGCCACCAGTGACCCGACAGCAACTCCCTCCTACAATGAGCAGTTCTTC.

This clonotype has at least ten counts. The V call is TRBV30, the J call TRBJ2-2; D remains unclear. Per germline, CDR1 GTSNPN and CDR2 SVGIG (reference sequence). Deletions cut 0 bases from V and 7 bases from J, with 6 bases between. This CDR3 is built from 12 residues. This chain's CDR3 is CAWSVRFGELFF. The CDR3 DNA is TGTGCCTGGAGTGTACGTTTCGGGGAGCTGTTTTTT.

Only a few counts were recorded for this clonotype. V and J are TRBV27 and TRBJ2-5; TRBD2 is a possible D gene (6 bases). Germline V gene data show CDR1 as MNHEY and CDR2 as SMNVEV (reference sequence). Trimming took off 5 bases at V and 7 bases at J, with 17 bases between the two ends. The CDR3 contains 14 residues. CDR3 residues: CASSPKGLAGTQYF. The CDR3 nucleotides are TGTGCCAGCAGTCCCAAGGGACTGGCCGGGACCCAGTACTTC.

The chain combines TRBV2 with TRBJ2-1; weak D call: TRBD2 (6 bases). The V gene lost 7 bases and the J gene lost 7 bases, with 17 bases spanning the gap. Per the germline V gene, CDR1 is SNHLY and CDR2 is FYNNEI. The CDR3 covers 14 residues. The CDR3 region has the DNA TGTGCCAGCATAGGTCGGGGGTCCTTTAATGAGCAGTTCTTC. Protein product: CASIGRGSFNEQFF. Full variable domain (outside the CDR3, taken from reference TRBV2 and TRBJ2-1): EPEVTQTPSHQVTQMGQEVILRCVPISNHLYFYWYRQILGQKVEFLVSFYNNEISEKSEIFDDQFSVERPDGSNFTLKIRSTKLEDSAMYFCASIGRGSFNEQFFGPGTRLTVL.

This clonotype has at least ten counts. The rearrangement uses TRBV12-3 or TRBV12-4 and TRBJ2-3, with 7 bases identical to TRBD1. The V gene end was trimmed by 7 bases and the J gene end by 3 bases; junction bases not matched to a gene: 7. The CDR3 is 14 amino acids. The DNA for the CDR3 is TGTGCCAGCACCACCTGGACAGGAACAGATACGCAGTATTTT. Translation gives CASTTWTGTDTQYF.

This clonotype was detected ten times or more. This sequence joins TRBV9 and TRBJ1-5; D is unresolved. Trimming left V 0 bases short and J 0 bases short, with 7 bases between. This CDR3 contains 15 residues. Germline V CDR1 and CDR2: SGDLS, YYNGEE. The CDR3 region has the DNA TGTGCCAGCAGCGTAGAAGGGTATAGCAATCAGCCCCAGCATTTT. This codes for CASSVEGYSNQPQHF.